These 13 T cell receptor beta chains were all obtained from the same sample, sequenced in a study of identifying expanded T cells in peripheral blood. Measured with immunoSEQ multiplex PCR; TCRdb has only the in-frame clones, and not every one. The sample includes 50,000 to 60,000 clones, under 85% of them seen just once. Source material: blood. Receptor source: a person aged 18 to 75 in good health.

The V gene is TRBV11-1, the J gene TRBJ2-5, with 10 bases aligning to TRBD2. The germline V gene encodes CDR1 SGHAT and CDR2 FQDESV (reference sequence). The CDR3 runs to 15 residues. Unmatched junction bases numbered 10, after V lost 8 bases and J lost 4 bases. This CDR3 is CASAGAGGPRETQYF. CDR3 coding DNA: TGTGCCAGCGCTGGAGCGGGGGGGCCGCGAGAGACCCAGTACTTC.

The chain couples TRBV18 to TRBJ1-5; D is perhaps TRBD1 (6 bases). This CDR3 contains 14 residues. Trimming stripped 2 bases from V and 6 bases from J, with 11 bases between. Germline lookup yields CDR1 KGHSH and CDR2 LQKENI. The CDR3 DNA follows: TGTGCCAGCTCACCAAGTAGGGGGGGTCAGCCCCAGCATTTT. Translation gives CASSPSRGGQPQHF.

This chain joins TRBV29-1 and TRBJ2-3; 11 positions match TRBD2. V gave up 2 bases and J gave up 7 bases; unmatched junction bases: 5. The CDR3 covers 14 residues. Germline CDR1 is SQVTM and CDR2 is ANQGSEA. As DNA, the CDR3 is TGCAGCGTTGAAACTAGCGGGAGTGGATATACGCAGTATTTT. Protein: CSVETSGSGYTQYF.

The CDR3 here is CASSSGWSSYNEQFF. The CDR3 DNA sequence: TGTGCCAGTAGCAGCGGTTGGAGCTCCTACAATGAGCAGTTCTTC. The chain is built from TRBV19 and TRBJ2-1; D is possibly TRBD2 (5 bases). This CDR3 comprises 15 residues. Germline V gene sequence: CDR1 LNHDA, CDR2 SQIVND (reference sequence). Deletions cut 6 bases from V and 0 bases from J, with 12 bases between.

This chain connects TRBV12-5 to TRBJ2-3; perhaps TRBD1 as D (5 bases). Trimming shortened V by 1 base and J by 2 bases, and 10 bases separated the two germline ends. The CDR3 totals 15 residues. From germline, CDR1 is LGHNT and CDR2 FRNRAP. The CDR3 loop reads CASGLDQGLTDTQYF. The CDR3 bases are TGTGCTAGTGGTTTGGACCAGGGTCTCACAGATACGCAGTATTTT. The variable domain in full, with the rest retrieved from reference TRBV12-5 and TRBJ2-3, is DARVTQTPRHKVTEMGQEVTMRCQPILGHNTVFWYRQTMMQGLELLAYFRNRAPLDDSGMPKDRFSAEMPDATLATLKIQPSEPRDSAVYFCASGLDQGLTDTQYFGPGTRLTVL.

Here the CDR3 reads CSATTGPEAFF. The CDR3 region has the DNA TGCAGTGCTACCACAGGTCCTGAAGCTTTCTTT. This chain uses TRBV20-1 with TRBJ1-1; D is perhaps TRBD1 (5 bases). The CDR3 covers 11 residues. The germline gives CDR1 DFQATT, CDR2 SNEGSKA (reference sequence). Trimming removed 4 bases at V and 6 bases at J, with 9 bases between.

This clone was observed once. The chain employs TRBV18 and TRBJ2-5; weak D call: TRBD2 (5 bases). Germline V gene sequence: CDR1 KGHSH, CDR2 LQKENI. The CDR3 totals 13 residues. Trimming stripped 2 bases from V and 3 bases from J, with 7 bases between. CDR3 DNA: TGTGCCAGCTCACCATCCGGGAAAGAGACCCAGTACTTC. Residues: CASSPSGKETQYF.

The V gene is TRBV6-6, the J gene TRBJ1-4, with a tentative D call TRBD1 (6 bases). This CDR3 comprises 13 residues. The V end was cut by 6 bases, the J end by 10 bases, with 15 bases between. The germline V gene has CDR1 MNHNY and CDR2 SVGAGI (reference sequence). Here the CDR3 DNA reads TGTGCCAGCAGCACGTACAGGGCCCTAAAACTGTTTTTT. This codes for CASSTYRALKLFF.

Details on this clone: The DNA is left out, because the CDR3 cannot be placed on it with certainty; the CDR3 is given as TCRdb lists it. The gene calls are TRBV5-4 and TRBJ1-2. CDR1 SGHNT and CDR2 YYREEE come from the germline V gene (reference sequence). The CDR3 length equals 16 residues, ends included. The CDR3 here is CASSQPVVQDFRGYTF.

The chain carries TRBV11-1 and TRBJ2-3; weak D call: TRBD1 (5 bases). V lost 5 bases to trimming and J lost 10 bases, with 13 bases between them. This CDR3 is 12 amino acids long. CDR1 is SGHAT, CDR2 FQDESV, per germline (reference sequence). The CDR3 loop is CASSQGAISQYF. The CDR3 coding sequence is TGTGCCAGCAGCCAAGGGGCAATTTCGCAGTATTTT.

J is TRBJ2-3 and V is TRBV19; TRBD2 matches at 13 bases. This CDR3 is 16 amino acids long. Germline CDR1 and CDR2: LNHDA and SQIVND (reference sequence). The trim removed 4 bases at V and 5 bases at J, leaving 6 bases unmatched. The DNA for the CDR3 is TGTGCCAGTAGTAGACTAGCGGGAGGACGGGGAGATACGCAGTATTTT. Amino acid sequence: CASSRLAGGRGDTQYF.

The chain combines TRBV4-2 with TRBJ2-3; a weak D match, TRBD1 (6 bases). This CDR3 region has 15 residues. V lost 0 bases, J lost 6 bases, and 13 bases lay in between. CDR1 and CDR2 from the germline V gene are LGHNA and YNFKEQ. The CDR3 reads CASSQDPQGKDTQYF. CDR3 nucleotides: TGTGCCAGCAGCCAAGATCCACAGGGTAAGGATACGCAGTATTTT.

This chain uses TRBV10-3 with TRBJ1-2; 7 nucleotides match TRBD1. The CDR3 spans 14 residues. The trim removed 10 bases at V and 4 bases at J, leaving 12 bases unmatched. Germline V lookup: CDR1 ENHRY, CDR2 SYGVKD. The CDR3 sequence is CATTGAAASYGYTF. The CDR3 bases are TGTGCCACCACAGGGGCTGCGGCTAGCTATGGCTACACCTTC.